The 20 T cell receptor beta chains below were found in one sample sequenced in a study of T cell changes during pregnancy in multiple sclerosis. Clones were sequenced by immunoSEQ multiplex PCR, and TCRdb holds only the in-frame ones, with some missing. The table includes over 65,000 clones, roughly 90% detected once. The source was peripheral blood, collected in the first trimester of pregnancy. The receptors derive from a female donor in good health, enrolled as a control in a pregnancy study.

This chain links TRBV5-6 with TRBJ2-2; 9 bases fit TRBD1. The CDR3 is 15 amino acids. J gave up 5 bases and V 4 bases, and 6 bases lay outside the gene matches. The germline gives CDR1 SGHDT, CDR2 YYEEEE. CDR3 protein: CASSNRGRWTGELFF. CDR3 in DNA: TGTGCCAGCAGCAACAGGGGGCGATGGACCGGGGAGCTGTTTTTT.

CDR3 in amino acids: CASSPRGSGYYEQYF. CDR3 sequence (DNA): TGTGCCAGCAGCCCTCGAGGCAGCGGGTACTACGAGCAGTACTTC. This rearrangement joins TRBV7-6 to TRBJ2-7, with D possibly matching TRBD2 (6 bases). The CDR3 has 15 amino acids. Germline V gene sequence: CDR1 SGHVS, CDR2 FNYEAQ. V shed 5 bases and J shed 3 bases, with 17 bases lying between them. The complete variable domain, with remaining parts taken from reference TRBV7-6 and TRBJ2-7, reads GAGVSQSPRYKVTKRGQDVALRCDPISGHVSLYWYRQALGQGPEFLTYFNYEAQQDKSGLPNDRFSAERPEGSISTLTIQRTEQRDSAMYRCASSPRGSGYYEQYFGPGTRLTVT.

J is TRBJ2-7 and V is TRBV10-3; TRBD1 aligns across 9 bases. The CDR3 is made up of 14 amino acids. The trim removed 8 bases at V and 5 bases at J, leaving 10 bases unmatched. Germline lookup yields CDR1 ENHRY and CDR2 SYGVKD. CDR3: CAIGNRGQSDEQYF. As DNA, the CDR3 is TGTGCCATCGGGAACAGGGGGCAATCCGACGAGCAGTACTTC.

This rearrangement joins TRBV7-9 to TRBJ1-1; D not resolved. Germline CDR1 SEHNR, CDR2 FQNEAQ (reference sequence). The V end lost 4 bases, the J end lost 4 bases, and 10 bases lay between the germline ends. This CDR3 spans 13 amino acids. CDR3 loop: CASSSLGGTEAFF. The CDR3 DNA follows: TGTGCCAGCAGCTCCCTCGGTGGCACTGAAGCTTTCTTT.

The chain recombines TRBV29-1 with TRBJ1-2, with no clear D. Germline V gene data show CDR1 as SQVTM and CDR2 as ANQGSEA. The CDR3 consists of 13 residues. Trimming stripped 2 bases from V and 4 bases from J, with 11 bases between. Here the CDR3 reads CSVETGSFYGYTF. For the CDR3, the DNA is TGCAGCGTTGAAACGGGGAGTTTCTATGGCTACACCTTC. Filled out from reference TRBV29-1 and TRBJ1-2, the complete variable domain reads SAVISQKPSRDICQRGTSLTIQCQVDSQVTMMFWYRQQPGQSLTLIATANQGSEATYESGFVIDKFPISRPNLTFSTLTVSNMSPEDSSIYLCSVETGSFYGYTFGSGTRLTVV.

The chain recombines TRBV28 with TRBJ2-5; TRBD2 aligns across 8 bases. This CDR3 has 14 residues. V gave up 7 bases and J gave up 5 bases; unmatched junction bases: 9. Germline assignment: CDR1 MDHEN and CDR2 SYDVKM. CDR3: CASKYGREWETQYF. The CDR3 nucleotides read TGTGCCAGCAAGTACGGGAGGGAGTGGGAGACCCAGTACTTC.

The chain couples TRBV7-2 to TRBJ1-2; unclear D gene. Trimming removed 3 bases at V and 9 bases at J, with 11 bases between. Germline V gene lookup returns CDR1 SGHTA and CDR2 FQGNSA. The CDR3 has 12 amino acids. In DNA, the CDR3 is TGTGCCAGCAGCTTGGCGGGTTCTAGCTACACCTTC. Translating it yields CASSLAGSSYTF.

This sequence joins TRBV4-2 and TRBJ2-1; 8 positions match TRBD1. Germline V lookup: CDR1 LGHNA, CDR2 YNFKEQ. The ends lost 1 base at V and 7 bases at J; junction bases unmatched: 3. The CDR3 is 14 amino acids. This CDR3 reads CASSQVGQANEQFF. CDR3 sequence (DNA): TGTGCCAGCAGCCAAGTGGGACAGGCTAATGAGCAGTTCTTC.

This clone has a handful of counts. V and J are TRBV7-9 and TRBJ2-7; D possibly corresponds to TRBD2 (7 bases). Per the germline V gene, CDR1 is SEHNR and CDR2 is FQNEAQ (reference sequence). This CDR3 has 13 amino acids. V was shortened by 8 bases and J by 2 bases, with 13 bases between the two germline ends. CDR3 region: CASARGGPYEQYF. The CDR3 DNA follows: TGTGCCAGCGCAAGGGGGGGCCCCTACGAGCAGTACTTC.

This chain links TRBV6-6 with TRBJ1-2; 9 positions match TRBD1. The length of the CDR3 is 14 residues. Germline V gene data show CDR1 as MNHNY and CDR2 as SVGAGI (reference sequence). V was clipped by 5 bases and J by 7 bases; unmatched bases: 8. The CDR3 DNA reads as TGTGCCAGCAGTACGCCGGGACAGGGCTCTGGCTACACCTTC. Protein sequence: CASSTPGQGSGYTF.

CDR3 in amino acids: CATSKAPGQSNYGYTF. The DNA for the CDR3 is TGTGCCACCAGCAAAGCACCGGGACAGTCCAACTATGGCTACACCTTC. J is TRBJ1-2 and V is TRBV15; 7 positions agree with TRBD1. The CDR3 sequence is 16 residues long. The J segment lost 2 bases and the V segment lost 4 bases, leaving 10 bases of the junction unmatched. Germline V lookup: CDR1 LNHNV, CDR2 YYDKDF (reference sequence).

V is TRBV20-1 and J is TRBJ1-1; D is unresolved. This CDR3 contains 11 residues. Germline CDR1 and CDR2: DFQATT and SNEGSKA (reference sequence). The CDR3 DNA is TGCAGCCTCGAAAGAGGCACTGAAGCTTTCTTT. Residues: CSLERGTEAFF.

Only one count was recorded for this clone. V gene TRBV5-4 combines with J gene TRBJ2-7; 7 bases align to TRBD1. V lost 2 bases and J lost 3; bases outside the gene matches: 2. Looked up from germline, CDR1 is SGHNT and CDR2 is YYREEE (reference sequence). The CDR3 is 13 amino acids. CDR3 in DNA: TGTGCCAGCAGCTTAAGACAGGGCTACGAGCAGTACTTC. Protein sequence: CASSLRQGYEQYF.

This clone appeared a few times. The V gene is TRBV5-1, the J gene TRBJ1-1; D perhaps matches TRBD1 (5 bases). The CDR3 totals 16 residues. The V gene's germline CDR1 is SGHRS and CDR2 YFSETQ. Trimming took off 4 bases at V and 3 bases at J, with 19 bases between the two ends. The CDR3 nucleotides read TGCGCCAGCAGCCTGAACCGGCCAGGGAAAGACACTGAAGCTTTCTTT. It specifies CASSLNRPGKDTEAFF. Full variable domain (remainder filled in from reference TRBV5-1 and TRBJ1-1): KAGVTQTPRYLIKTRGQQVTLSCSPISGHRSVSWYQQTPGQGLQFLFEYFSETQRNKGNFPGRFSGRQFSNSRSEMNVSTLELGDSALYLCASSLNRPGKDTEAFFGQGTRLTVV.

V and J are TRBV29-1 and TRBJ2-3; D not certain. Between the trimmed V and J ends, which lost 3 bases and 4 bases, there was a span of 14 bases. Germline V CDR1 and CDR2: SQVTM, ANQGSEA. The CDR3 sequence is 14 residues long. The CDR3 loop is CSVDGAKGADTQYF. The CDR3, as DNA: TGCAGCGTTGATGGAGCAAAAGGCGCAGATACGCAGTATTTT.

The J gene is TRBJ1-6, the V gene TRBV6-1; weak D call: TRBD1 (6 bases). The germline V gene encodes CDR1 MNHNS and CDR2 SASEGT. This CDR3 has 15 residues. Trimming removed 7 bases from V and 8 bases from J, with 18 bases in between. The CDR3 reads CASIGDNLLYSPLHF. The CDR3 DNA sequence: TGTGCCAGCATTGGGGACAATTTACTTTATTCACCCCTCCACTTT.

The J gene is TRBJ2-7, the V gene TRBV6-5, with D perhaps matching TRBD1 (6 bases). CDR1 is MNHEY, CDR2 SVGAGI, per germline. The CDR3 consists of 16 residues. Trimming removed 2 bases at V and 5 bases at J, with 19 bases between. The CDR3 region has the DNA TGTGCCAGCAGTTACGTCAGGCAGGGGAATAGAAACGAGCAGTACTTC. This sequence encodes CASSYVRQGNRNEQYF.

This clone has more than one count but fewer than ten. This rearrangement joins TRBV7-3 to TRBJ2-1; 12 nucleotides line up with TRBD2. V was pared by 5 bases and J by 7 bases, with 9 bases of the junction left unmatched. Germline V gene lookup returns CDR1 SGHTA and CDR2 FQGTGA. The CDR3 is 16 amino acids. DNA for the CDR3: TGTGCCAGCAGCCCGTGGACTAGCGGGACGAATAATGAGCAGTTCTTC. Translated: CASSPWTSGTNNEQFF.

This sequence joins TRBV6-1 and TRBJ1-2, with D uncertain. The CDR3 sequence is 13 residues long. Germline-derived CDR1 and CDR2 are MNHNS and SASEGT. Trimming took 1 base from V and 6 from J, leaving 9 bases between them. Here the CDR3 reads CASSEGFRDGYTF. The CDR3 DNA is TGTGCCAGCAGTGAAGGTTTCCGAGATGGCTACACCTTC.

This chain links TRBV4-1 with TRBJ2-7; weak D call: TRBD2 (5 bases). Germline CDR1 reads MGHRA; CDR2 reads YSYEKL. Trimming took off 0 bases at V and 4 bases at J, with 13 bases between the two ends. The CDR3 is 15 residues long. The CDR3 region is CASSQDLGVGYEQYF. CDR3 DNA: TGCGCCAGCAGCCAAGATCTGGGAGTCGGGTACGAGCAGTACTTC.